Listed here is a single TCR gamma chain. No antigen is known for it. V shed 4 bases, J shed 7 bases, and the junction held 16 bases outside the gene matches. This CDR3 is built from 15 residues. CDR1 is VENAVY, CDR2 YDSYNSRV, per germline. Extracted RNA was reverse transcribed into cDNA. The CDR3 regions were amplified by multiplex PCR from V-gene primers to a constant-region primer. TCRdb fed the multiplex PCR reads to CATT. The data show tens of thousands of gamma-chain clones, 20% to 25% seen once. Vdelta1+ thymocyte sorts reached between about 97% and 99.6% purity. This entry is derived from a study of Vδ1+ human thymocytes. Study-wide points: Thymic TRG and TRD repertoires appeared highly polyclonal, with Gaussian CDR3 length distributions. Thymic delta-chain repertoires held 15% to 20% Vdelta2 sequences and few Vdelta3, despite high sort purity.

The rearrangement joins TRGV8 to TRGJ1 or TRGJ2. The origin of this receptor is a girl under three years old who had congenital heart surgery. Material: Vdelta1+ gamma-delta thymocytes from the thymus. As to subset: FACS-sorted CD3+ TCRalphabeta- TCRVdelta1+ TCRVdelta2- thymocytes. CDR3 residues: CATWDRKKVRYKKLF. For the CDR3, the DNA is TGTGCCACCTGGGACAGGAAAAAGGTGCGATATAAGAAACTCTTT.